This T cell receptor beta chain was recorded in a study of CD8 T cells in Susac syndrome. RNA in amounts of roughly 0.45 to 1 ug was reverse transcribed with random hexamers. Amplification of the TCR beta CDR3 was carried out by immunoSEQ multiplex PCR, which spanned a total of 54 Vbeta and 13 Jbeta segments. TCRdb called the immunoSEQ multiplex PCR reads again in MiXCR, with one record for every CDR3 protein. The table lists approximately 200,000 distinct CDR3 sequences, nearly 97% of them singletons. The multiple sclerosis control group was made up of treatment-naive patients with stable or active relapsing-remitting disease. V shed 3 bases, J shed 4 bases, and the junction held 11 bases outside the gene matches. This CDR3 is 16 amino acids long. Germline assignment: CDR1 LGHDT and CDR2 YNNKEL (reference sequence).

The TCR comes from a human donor with multiple sclerosis. This chain joins TRBV3-1 and TRBJ2-5; 7 nucleotides agree with TRBD1. Input material: CD4+ T cells from PBMCs. The CDR3 reads CASSQGDRRPTETQYF. In nucleotides, the CDR3 is TGTGCCAGCAGCCAGGGGGACAGACGTCCGACAGAGACCCAGTACTTC.